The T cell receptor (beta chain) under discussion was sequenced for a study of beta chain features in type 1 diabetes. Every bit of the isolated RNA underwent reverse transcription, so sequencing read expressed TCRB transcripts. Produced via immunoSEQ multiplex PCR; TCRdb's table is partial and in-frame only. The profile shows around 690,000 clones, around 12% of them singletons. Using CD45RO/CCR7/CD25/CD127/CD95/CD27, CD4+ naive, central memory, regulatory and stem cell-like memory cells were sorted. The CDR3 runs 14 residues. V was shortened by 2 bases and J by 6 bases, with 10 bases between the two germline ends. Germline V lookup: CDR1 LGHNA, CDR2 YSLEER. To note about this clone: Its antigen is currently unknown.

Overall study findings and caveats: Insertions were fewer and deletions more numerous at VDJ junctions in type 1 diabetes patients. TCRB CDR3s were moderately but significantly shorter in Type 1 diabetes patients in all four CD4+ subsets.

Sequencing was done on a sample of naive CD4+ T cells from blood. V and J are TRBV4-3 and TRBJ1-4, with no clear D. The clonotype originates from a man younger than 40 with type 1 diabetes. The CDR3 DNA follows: TGCGCCAGCAGCCAATTGCATGCCGATGAAAAACTGTTTTTT. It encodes CASSQLHADEKLFF.